The entry below gives a single T cell receptor beta chain sequence along with its context. It lacks a known antigen. No clone much larger than this one lies a single base away; base qualities are absent. The CDR3 regions of human TCRbeta chains were analyzed by immunosequencing. The published analysis was carried out like this. TCRs in the repertoires were matched against a reference library of SARS-CoV-2-specific TCRs that had been generated with the MIRA antigen-specificity platform. Breadth was defined as the fraction of unique TCRs that were SARS-CoV-2-associated. Depth was defined as the fraction of total T cells that were SARS-CoV-2-associated. Each spike-specific TCR was assigned to its reactive spike region and to a CD4 or CD8 class using the MIRA data. Log10-transformed breadth and depth values were compared by one-way ANOVA with Sidak's multiple comparisons tests. The clones in this table, taken by TCRdb from immuneACCESS, are in-frame only. Not every clone is retained; where verified, under half of the shortfall comes from an unresolved V gene, and the cause of the rest is unknown. V, J and clone size reflect that table, while D and trimming were determined from the DNA. The sample yields roughly 99,000 clones; more than 75% were counted once. The ten largest clones capture roughly a fifth of the sample.

The time point label of this sample denotes: baseline before first vaccination. Samples from vaccinated people were obtained from the UK trials COV001 and COV002, which included a single-blind randomized controlled phase 2/3 trial of AZD1222 (ChAdOx1 nCoV-19) in healthy adults. For TCRbeta chain sequencing, PBMC samples were collected from trial participants at day 0 and at day 28 after the second dose. The source of the sample is a study of T cell responses to AZD1222 COVID-19 vaccine (dated by TCRdb to the early 2020s). Regarding the research as a whole: AZD1222 recipients whose second dose came at about 4 weeks and those whose second dose came at about 12 weeks were combined into one group, since spike-specific TCR depth and breadth did not differ between the two schedules. A total of 240 or so trial participants underwent TCR sequencing, of whom some 200 had received two doses of AZD1222 and some 25 had received two doses of the MenACWY control vaccine. Trial participants were enrolled by age into 18-55, 56-69 and 70-plus year subgroups, with roughly 150, 30 and 60 TCR-sequenced participants respectively.

From the cysteine up to the phenylalanine, the CDR3 has a length of 13 residues. Of all the DNA, just the CDR3 is kept, 39 bases in frame from base 1. At the junction V is shortened by 6 bases and J by 6 bases; bases outside the gene matches: 1. What the study reported, not specific to this receptor: Only five to seven AZD1222 recipients were SARS-CoV-2 seropositive at baseline, limiting conclusions about previously exposed vaccinees. In the small 56-69-year group, the increase in depth fell short of significance, most likely because of low power. A significant rise in spike-specific TCR breadth and depth was observed after two AZD1222 doses relative to day 0 and relative to MenACWY recipients. Reportedly, almost half of the unique spike-specific TCRs recognized epitopes lying outside the regions that are mutated in the B.1.351 and B.1.1.7 variants. The vaccine-associated CD4 TCRs covered the entire spike protein, and the dominant responses fell in regions 160-218 and 743-854. No day 14 peak-response samples were available, so repertoires were characterized only after the peak T cell response. Participants were mostly white British, with more females than males. The authors suggested clonal diversity may have been underestimated.

This receptor was identified in an adult in good health. This receptor chain uses TRBV12-3 or TRBV12-4 and TRBJ1-6, and TRBD1 matches 8 of the central bases. The sequenced sample was peripheral blood, obtained on day 0 of AZD1222 vaccination. For the CDR3, the sequence is CASRGQGNSPLHF. DNA sequence: TGTGCCAGCAGAGGACAGGGTAATTCACCCCTCCACTTT.